These 32 T cell receptor beta chains were sequenced from one sample in a study of T-cell memory formation after mild COVID-19. MiXCR, run by TCRdb on the 5' RACE reads, gives a single entry per CDR3 protein. The data contain about 430,000 distinct CDR3 sequences, about 24% of them singletons. The sample consisted of PBMCs or a T cell subset sorted from them (not recorded which). The origin of the receptors is an adult woman who had mild COVID-19 (a few samples of this study predate the infection). Cell type and time point are not known.

This clonotype was found a few times. The gene calls are TRBV7-2 and TRBJ2-3; D ambiguous. Per the germline V gene, CDR1 is SGHTA and CDR2 is FQGNSA. This CDR3 has 13 residues. V was pared by 2 bases and J by 4 bases, with 7 bases between. The CDR3 spells CASSLYFADTQYF. In DNA, the CDR3 is TGTGCCAGCAGCTTATACTTCGCAGATACGCAGTATTTT.

There are a few counts of this clonotype. The rearrangement uses TRBV18 and TRBJ1-1; 8 bases are shared with TRBD1. This CDR3 contains 16 residues. The germline V gene encodes CDR1 KGHSH and CDR2 LQKENI. J was trimmed by 1 base and V by 7 bases; bases with no gene match: 11. This chain's CDR3 is CASLPVDRGWNTEAFF. Written as DNA, the CDR3 is TGTGCCAGCTTACCGGTTGACAGGGGTTGGAACACTGAAGCTTTCTTT.

The J gene is TRBJ1-2, the V gene TRBV7-9; tentatively, D is TRBD1 (6 bases). From germline, CDR1 is SEHNR and CDR2 FQNEAQ (reference sequence). V was trimmed by 0 bases and J by 7 bases, leaving 12 bases between them. This CDR3 has 14 residues. CDR3: CASSLAWDISGYTF. CDR3 nucleotides: TGTGCCAGCAGCTTAGCCTGGGACATTAGTGGCTACACCTTC.

This clonotype was found a few times. The chain is built from TRBV6-1 and TRBJ1-3, with D possibly matching TRBD1 (5 bases). Germline lookup yields CDR1 MNHNS and CDR2 SASEGT. The germline V and J ends were trimmed by 8 bases and 3 bases, with 14 bases remaining between them. CDR3 length equals 14 residues. In DNA form, the CDR3 reads TGTGCCAGCGGGGACGACGGATTTGGAAACACCATATATTTT. This translates into CASGDDGFGNTIYF.

In its sample, this clonotype was seen a few times. The chain links TRBV12-3 or TRBV12-4 to TRBJ2-1; TRBD2 matches at 8 bases. The J segment lost 5 bases and the V segment lost 7 bases, leaving 16 bases of the junction unmatched. The CDR3 runs to 17 residues. CDR3 region: CASTPSGLGGFHNEQFF. The CDR3 DNA reads as TGTGCCAGCACCCCTAGCGGGTTGGGAGGTTTTCACAATGAGCAGTTCTTC.

The chain employs TRBV6-5 and TRBJ2-7; D assignment may be TRBD1 or TRBD2 (5 bases each). The CDR3 length is 15 residues. CDR1 is MNHEY, CDR2 SVGAGI, per germline. The ends were cut back, 4 bases at V and 7 bases at J, with 20 bases in the middle. This CDR3 reads CASSSQGTTGVEQYF. The CDR3 coding sequence is TGTGCCAGCAGTTCCCAAGGGACCACCGGCGTGGAGCAGTACTTC.

This clonotype was picked up a small number of times. This sequence joins TRBV7-2 and TRBJ2-1; D tentatively reads TRBD1 or TRBD2 (6 bases each). The CDR3 has 17 residues. From germline, CDR1 is SGHTA and CDR2 FQGNSA. Trimming left V 5 bases short and J 2 bases short, with 19 bases between. The CDR3 spells CASSRGPQGAPYNEQFF. The CDR3, as DNA: TGTGCCAGCAGCCGGGGGCCTCAAGGTGCCCCCTACAATGAGCAGTTCTTC.

This chain joins TRBV24-1 and TRBJ2-2, with unresolved D. Trimming took 2 bases from V and 3 from J, leaving 9 bases between them. This CDR3 comprises 15 residues. The V gene's germline CDR1 is KGHDR and CDR2 SFDVKD. The chain's CDR3 is CATSDSSRYTGELFF. The CDR3 nucleotides are TGTGCCACCAGTGATTCATCCAGGTACACCGGGGAGCTGTTTTTT.

This clonotype was seen more than once but under ten times. The rearrangement links TRBV14 to TRBJ2-5; D gene uncertain. CDR1 is SGHDN, CDR2 FVKESK, per germline. This CDR3 comprises 17 residues. V lost 0 bases and J 5 bases, leaving 19 bases between the germline ends. In nucleotides, the CDR3 is TGTGCCAGCAGCCAAGAATTGTTTCCCCTGGCGCGGGAGACCCAGTACTTC. Its protein product is CASSQELFPLARETQYF.

This clonotype was seen once. The chain joins TRBV5-4 to TRBJ1-4, with a tentative D call TRBD1 (5 bases). The germline V gene has CDR1 SGHNT and CDR2 YYREEE (reference sequence). There are 14 residues in the CDR3. V lost 9 bases, J lost 7 bases, and 19 bases lay in between. DNA for the CDR3: TGTGCCACCACCCCTTCTGGGACCGGTGAAAAACTGTTTTTT. Residues: CATTPSGTGEKLFF.

This clonotype came up many times. This chain connects TRBV12-3 or TRBV12-4 to TRBJ2-1; possibly TRBD2 for D (5 bases). This CDR3 region has 15 residues. V lost 0 bases and J lost 7, with 13 bases in between. The CDR3 DNA sequence: TGTGCCAGCAGTTTAGCGCCCGGACTCACAAATGAGCAGTTCTTC. Protein sequence: CASSLAPGLTNEQFF.

The rearrangement uses TRBV2 and TRBJ2-7; D might be TRBD1 (5 bases). Per the germline V gene, CDR1 is SNHLY and CDR2 is FYNNEI. V dropped 8 bases and J dropped 1 base, with 9 bases sitting between them. The CDR3 loop spans 12 amino acids. The chain's CDR3 is CASGRESYEQYF. CDR3 sequence (DNA): TGTGCCAGCGGCAGGGAATCCTACGAGCAGTACTTC.

This clonotype has only a few counts. The chain has TRBV6-5 and TRBJ1-6; 9 bases agree with TRBD1. Looked up from germline, CDR1 is MNHEY and CDR2 is SVGAGI. The CDR3 covers 14 residues. J was trimmed by 7 bases and V by 6 bases; bases with no gene match: 4. Here the CDR3 reads CASSHRGLNSPLHF. CDR3 nucleotide sequence: TGTGCCAGCAGCCACAGGGGGCTAAATTCACCCCTCCACTTT.

The J gene is TRBJ1-1, the V gene TRBV25-1, with D perhaps TRBD1 (6 bases). V gave up 1 base and J gave up 5 bases, with 14 bases separating them. This CDR3 has 15 amino acids. CDR1 and CDR2 (germline): MGHDK, SYGVNS. CDR3 bases: TGTGCCAGCAGTGAATTGGACAGAGTTGGTACTGAAGCTTTCTTT. It specifies CASSELDRVGTEAFF.

The chain joins TRBV20-1 to TRBJ1-4; 7 bases map to TRBD1. This CDR3 region has 15 residues. The germline gives CDR1 DFQATT, CDR2 SNEGSKA (reference sequence). After removal of 1 base from V and 3 bases from J, the junction contained 5 bases not matched to a gene. CDR3 in amino acids: CSARAGTASNEKLFF. The CDR3 DNA follows: TGCAGTGCTAGAGCCGGGACAGCCTCTAATGAAAAACTGTTTTTT.

This clonotype was seen many times. The V gene is TRBV7-9, the J gene TRBJ2-1; 14 nucleotides line up with TRBD2. This CDR3 is 15 amino acids long. Unmatched junction bases numbered 3, after V lost 3 bases and J lost 8 bases. Germline lookup yields CDR1 SEHNR and CDR2 FQNEAQ (reference sequence). CDR3 sequence: CASSLGTSGSDEQFF. The CDR3 DNA reads as TGTGCCAGCAGCTTGGGGACTAGCGGGAGTGATGAGCAGTTCTTC. Full variable domain (rest looked up from reference TRBV7-9 and TRBJ2-1): DTGVSQNPRHKITKRGQNVTFRCDPISEHNRLYWYRQTLGQGPEFLTYFQNEAQLEKSRLLSDRFSAERPKGSFSTLEIQRTEQGDSAMYLCASSLGTSGSDEQFFGPGTRLTVL.

This clonotype was seen more than once but under ten times. This chain joins TRBV19 and TRBJ1-3; D uncertain. CDR1 is LNHDA and CDR2 is SQIVND in the germline V gene (reference sequence). The V gene lost 0 bases and the J gene lost 0 bases, with 6 bases spanning the gap. The CDR3 has 15 amino acids. The CDR3 DNA is TGTGCCAGTAGTATAGATAGGAACTCTGGAAACACCATATATTTT. This gives the protein CASSIDRNSGNTIYF. The whole variable domain, remainder taken from reference TRBV19 and TRBJ1-3, is DGGITQSPKYLFRKEGQNVTLSCEQNLNHDAMYWYRQDPGQGLRLIYYSQIVNDFQKGDIAEGYSVSREKKESFPLTVTSAQKNPTAFYLCASSIDRNSGNTIYFGEGSWLTVV.

The chain uses TRBV7-9 and TRBJ1-1; no clear D. With 4 bases removed from V and 3 bases from J, the gap between germline ends came to 15 bases. Germline values: CDR1 SEHNR, CDR2 FQNEAQ (reference sequence). The CDR3 runs to 15 residues. In DNA form, the CDR3 reads TGTGCCAGCAGCTATGCCTTTATGGGAGACACTGAAGCTTTCTTT. Its translation: CASSYAFMGDTEAFF.

This clonotype showed up just once. The chain combines TRBV7-8 with TRBJ2-5; D is ambiguous. The V gene's germline CDR1 is SGHVS and CDR2 FQNEAQ. This CDR3 is 12 amino acids long. The ends were cut back, 4 bases at V and 4 bases at J, with 7 bases in the middle. The CDR3 DNA is TGTGCCAGCAGCTGGGAATTAGAGACCCAGTACTTC. This sequence encodes CASSWELETQYF.

This chain uses TRBV9 with TRBJ2-1; 11 nucleotides line up with TRBD2. After removal of 0 bases from V and 8 bases from J, the junction contained 4 bases not matched to a gene. CDR3 size: 15 residues. CDR1 and CDR2 (germline): SGDLS, YYNGEE. CDR3 sequence reads: CASSVASGRPHEQFF. Written as DNA, the CDR3 is TGTGCCAGCAGCGTAGCTAGCGGGAGGCCGCATGAGCAGTTCTTC.

The J gene is TRBJ2-7, the V gene TRBV6-6; perhaps TRBD1 as D (5 bases). Germline V gene lookup returns CDR1 MNHNY and CDR2 SVGAGI (reference sequence). V lost 5 bases and J lost 1, with 12 bases in between. The CDR3 covers 14 residues. The CDR3 nucleotides are TGTGCCAGCAGTAAGACGACAGATTCCTACGAGCAGTACTTC. Its protein product is CASSKTTDSYEQYF.

The rearrangement links TRBV2 to TRBJ2-2, with D perhaps assigned TRBD1 or TRBD2 (6 bases each). V lost 6 bases and J 2 bases, leaving 13 bases between the germline ends. Germline-derived CDR1 and CDR2 are SNHLY and FYNNEI. This CDR3 is built from 15 residues. The CDR3 loop reads CASSPEGGNTGELFF. The CDR3, as DNA: TGTGCCAGCAGCCCAGAGGGGGGAAACACCGGGGAGCTGTTTTTT.

The rearrangement joins TRBV19 to TRBJ1-5, with 11 bases aligning to TRBD1. With V trimmed by 5 bases and J by 6 bases, 12 bases remained unmatched. The CDR3 totals 17 residues. Per germline, CDR1 LNHDA and CDR2 SQIVND (reference sequence). The CDR3 DNA reads as TGTGCCAGTAGTTCGCCTAGGGACAGGGGGGGCGGTCAGCCCCAGCATTTT. Protein: CASSSPRDRGGGQPQHF.

Only a few counts were recorded for this clonotype. The rearrangement uses TRBV6-4 and TRBJ1-1, with D possibly TRBD1 on 6 matching bases. CDR1 is MRHNA and CDR2 is SNTAGT in the germline V gene. Between the trimmed V and J ends, which lost 9 bases and 5 bases, there was a span of 13 bases. This CDR3 spans 12 amino acids. CDR3 in amino acids: CASPRGRTEAFF. In DNA, the CDR3 is TGTGCCAGTCCCAGGGGAAGGACTGAAGCTTTCTTT.

V usage is TRBV7-2 and J usage is TRBJ1-4; D uncertain. The V gene lost 3 bases and the J gene lost 7 bases, with 15 bases spanning the gap. The CDR3 is made up of 15 amino acids. Germline lookup yields CDR1 SGHTA and CDR2 FQGNSA. The CDR3 DNA reads as TGTGCCAGCAGCTTTGGATCGATCGTTGGTGAAAAACTGTTTTTT. The encoded protein is CASSFGSIVGEKLFF.

This chain connects TRBV4-1 to TRBJ2-1; D remains ambiguous. The CDR3 covers 18 residues. The germline CDR1 and CDR2 sequences are MGHRA and YSYEKL. Trimming took off 0 bases at V and 2 bases at J, with 17 bases between the two ends. The CDR3 protein is CASSQDGLEPGTYNEQFF. The CDR3 DNA sequence: TGCGCCAGCAGCCAAGATGGGCTGGAGCCCGGCACCTACAATGAGCAGTTCTTC.

At least ten counts were recorded for this clonotype. This chain links TRBV19 with TRBJ2-5, with 9 nucleotides matching TRBD2. Germline assignment: CDR1 LNHDA and CDR2 SQIVND (reference sequence). CDR3 size: 15 residues. V gave up 3 bases and J gave up 5 bases; unmatched junction bases: 7. For the CDR3, the DNA is TGTGCCAGTAGTATGCCGGGACTAGCCTCGGAGACCCAGTACTTC. It specifies CASSMPGLASETQYF.

This clonotype was seen a few times. V is TRBV7-8 and J is TRBJ2-3, with a weak D call TRBD1 (5 bases). Germline V gene lookup returns CDR1 SGHVS and CDR2 FQNEAQ. This CDR3 contains 15 residues. V dropped 1 base and J dropped 2 bases, with 10 bases sitting between them. The CDR3 sequence is CASSLGQTLTDTQYF. CDR3 DNA sequence: TGTGCCAGCAGCTTAGGACAGACACTCACAGATACGCAGTATTTT.

This sequence joins TRBV7-2 and TRBJ2-5; D call uncertain. Between the trimmed V and J ends, which lost 2 bases and 5 bases, there was a span of 9 bases. In germline, CDR1 is SGHTA, CDR2 FQGNSA. CDR3 length: 13 residues. The DNA of the CDR3 is TGTGCCAGCAGCTTAATAGTACCCGAGACCCAGTACTTC. Translated, it gives CASSLIVPETQYF.

This clonotype appeared many times. This chain links TRBV12-3 or TRBV12-4 with TRBJ2-3, with D possibly TRBD1 on 6 matching bases. V shed 5 bases and J shed 5 bases, with 17 bases lying between them. The CDR3 extends over 15 amino acids. The CDR3 is CASSPGRGGIDTQYF. DNA of the CDR3: TGTGCCAGCAGTCCCGGAAGAGGGGGTATAGATACGCAGTATTTT.

V gene TRBV3-1 combines with J gene TRBJ1-3; possible D gene TRBD1, 6 bases. The CDR3 is made up of 14 amino acids. Germline assignment: CDR1 LGHDT and CDR2 YNNKEL (reference sequence). Deletions cut 7 bases from V and 2 bases from J, with 12 bases between. CDR3 sequence (DNA): TGTGCCAGCAACCCCTCAGGGGCTGGAAACACCATATATTTT. It codes for CASNPSGAGNTIYF.

The rearrangement uses TRBV20-1 and TRBJ2-5, with D perhaps matching TRBD2 (6 bases). Trimming pared 0 bases from V and 5 bases from J, leaving 10 bases between. The germline V gene has CDR1 DFQATT and CDR2 SNEGSKA (reference sequence). This CDR3 has 13 amino acids. CDR3 sequence: CSARDAGRETQYF. CDR3 nucleotide sequence: TGCAGTGCTAGAGATGCGGGAAGGGAGACCCAGTACTTC.